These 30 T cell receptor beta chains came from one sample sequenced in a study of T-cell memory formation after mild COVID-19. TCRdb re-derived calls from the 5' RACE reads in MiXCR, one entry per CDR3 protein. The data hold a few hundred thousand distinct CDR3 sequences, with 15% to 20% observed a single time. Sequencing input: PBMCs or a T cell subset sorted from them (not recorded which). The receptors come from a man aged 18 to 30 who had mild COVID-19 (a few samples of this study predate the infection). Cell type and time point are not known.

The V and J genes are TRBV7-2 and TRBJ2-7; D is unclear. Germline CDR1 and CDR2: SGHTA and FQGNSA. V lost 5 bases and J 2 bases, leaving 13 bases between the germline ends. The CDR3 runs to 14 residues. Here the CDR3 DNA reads TGTGCCAGCAGCCGCTCGGCAGGCCCCTACGAGCAGTACGTC. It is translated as CASSRSAGPYEQYV.

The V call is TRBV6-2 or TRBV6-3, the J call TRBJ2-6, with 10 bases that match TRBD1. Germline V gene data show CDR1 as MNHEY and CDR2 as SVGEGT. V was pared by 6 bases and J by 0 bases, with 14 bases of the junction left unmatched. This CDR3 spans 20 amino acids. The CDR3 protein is CASSNPGQGMTHSGANVLTF. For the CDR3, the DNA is TGTGCCAGCAGCAACCCGGGACAGGGGATGACACACTCTGGGGCCAACGTCCTGACTTTC.

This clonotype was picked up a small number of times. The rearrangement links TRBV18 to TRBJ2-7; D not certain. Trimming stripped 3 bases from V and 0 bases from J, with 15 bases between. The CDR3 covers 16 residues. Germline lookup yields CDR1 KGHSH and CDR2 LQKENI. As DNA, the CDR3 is TGTGCCAGCTCACCCACGGGTCTTTATAGCTCCTACGAGCAGTACTTC. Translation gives CASSPTGLYSSYEQYF.

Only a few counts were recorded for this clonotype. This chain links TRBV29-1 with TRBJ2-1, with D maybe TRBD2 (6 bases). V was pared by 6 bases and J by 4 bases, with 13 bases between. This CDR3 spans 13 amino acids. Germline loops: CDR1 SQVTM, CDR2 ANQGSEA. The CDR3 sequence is CSVDPAGYNEQFF. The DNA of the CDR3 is TGCAGCGTCGACCCGGCGGGGTACAATGAGCAGTTCTTC.

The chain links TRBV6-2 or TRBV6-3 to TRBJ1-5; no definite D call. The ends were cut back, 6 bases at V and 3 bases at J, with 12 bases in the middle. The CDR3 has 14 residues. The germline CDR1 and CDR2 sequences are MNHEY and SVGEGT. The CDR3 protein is CASRSSGLNQPQHF. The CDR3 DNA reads TGTGCCAGCAGGTCCTCAGGACTCAATCAGCCCCAGCATTTT.

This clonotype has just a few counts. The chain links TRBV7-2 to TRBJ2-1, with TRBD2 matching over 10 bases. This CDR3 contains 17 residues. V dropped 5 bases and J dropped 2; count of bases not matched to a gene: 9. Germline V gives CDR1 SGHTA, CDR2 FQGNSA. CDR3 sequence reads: CASSRGDTSGAYNEQFF. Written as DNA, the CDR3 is TGTGCCAGCAGCCGGGGGGATACTAGCGGGGCCTACAATGAGCAGTTCTTC.

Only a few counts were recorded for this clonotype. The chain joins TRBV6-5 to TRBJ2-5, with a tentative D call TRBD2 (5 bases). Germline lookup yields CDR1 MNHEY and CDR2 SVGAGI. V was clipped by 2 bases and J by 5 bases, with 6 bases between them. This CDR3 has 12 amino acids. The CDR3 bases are TGTGCCAGCAGTTACGAGCGGGAGACCCAGTACTTC. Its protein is CASSYERETQYF.

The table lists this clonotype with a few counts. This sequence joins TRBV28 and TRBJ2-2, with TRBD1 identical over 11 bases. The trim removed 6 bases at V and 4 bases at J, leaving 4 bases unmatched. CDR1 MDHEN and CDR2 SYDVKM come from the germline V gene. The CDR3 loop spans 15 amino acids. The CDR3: CASRMGQGVTGELFF. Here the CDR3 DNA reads TGTGCCAGCAGGATGGGACAGGGGGTCACCGGGGAGCTGTTTTTT.

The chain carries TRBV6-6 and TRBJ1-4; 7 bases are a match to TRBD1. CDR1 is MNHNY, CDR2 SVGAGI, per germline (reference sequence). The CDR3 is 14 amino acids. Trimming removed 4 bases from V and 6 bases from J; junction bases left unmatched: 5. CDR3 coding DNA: TGTGCCAGCAGTTCCGGACAGGCGGATGAAAAACTGTTTTTT. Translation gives CASSSGQADEKLFF.

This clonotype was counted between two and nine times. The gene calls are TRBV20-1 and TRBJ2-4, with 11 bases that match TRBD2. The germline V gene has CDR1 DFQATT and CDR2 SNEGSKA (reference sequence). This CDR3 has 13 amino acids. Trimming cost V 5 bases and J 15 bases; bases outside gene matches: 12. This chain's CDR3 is CSAQTSGILRGYF. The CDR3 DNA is TGCAGTGCTCAGACTAGCGGGATCCTAAGAGGGTACTTC.

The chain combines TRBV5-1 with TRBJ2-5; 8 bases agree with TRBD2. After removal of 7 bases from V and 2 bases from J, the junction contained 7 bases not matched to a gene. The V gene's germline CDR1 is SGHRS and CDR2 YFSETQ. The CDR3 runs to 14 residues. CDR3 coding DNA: TGCGCCAGCGGTAGCGGGGCCTCACAAGAGACCCAGTACTTC. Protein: CASGSGASQETQYF.

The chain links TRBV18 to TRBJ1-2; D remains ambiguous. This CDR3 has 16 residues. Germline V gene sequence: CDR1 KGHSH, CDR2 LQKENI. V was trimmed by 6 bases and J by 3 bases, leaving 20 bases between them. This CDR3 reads CASSLRRGPPYYGYTF. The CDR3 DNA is TGTGCCAGCTCCCTAAGACGTGGGCCGCCGTACTATGGCTACACCTTC.

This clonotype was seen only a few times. CDR3 coding DNA: TGTGCCAGCAGCCCCCGCCTCTTTGGAAACACCATATATTTT. As protein: CASSPRLFGNTIYF. The chain joins TRBV7-2 to TRBJ1-3; D is unclear. Germline V CDR1 and CDR2: SGHTA, FQGNSA. Trimming removed 5 bases at V and 3 bases at J, with 11 bases between. The CDR3 loop spans 14 amino acids.

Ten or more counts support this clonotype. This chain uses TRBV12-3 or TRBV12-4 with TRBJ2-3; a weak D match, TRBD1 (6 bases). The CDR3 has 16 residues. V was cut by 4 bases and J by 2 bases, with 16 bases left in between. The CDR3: CASSSGAGSFTDTQYF. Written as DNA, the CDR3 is TGTGCCAGCAGTTCAGGGGCCGGTTCCTTCACAGATACGCAGTATTTT.

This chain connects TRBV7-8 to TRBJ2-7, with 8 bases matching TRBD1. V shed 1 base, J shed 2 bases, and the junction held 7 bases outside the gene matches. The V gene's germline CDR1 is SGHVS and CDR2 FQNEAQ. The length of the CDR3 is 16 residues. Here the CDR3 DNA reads TGTGCCAGCAGCTTAGATGGGCAGGGGGCCACCTACGAGCAGTACTTC. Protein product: CASSLDGQGATYEQYF.

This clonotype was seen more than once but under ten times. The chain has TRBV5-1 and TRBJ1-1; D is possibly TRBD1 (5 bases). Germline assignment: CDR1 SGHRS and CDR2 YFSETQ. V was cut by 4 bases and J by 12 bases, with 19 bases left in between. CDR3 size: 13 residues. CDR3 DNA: TGCGCCAGCAGCGGCGGGACGAGAGTAGCGACTTTCTTT. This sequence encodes CASSGGTRVATFF.

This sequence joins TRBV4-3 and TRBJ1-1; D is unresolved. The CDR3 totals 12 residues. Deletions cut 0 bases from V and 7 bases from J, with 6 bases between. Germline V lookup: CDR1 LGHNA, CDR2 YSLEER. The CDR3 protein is CASSQDRSEAFF. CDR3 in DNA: TGCGCCAGCAGCCAAGATCGAAGTGAAGCTTTCTTT.

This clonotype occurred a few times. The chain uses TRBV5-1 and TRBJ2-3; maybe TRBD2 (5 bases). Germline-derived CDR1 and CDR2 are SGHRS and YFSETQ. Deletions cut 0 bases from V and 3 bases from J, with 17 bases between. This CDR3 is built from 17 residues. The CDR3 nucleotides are TGCGCCAGCAGCTTGGACAGAACTAGAGTCGGTACAGATACGCAGTATTTT. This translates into CASSLDRTRVGTDTQYF.

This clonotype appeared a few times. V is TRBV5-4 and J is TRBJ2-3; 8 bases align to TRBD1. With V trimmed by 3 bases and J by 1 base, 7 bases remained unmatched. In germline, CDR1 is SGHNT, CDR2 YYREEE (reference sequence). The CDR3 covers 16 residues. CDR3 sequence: CASSSGQVKGTDTQYF. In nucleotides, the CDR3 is TGTGCCAGCAGCTCGGGACAGGTAAAAGGCACAGATACGCAGTATTTT.

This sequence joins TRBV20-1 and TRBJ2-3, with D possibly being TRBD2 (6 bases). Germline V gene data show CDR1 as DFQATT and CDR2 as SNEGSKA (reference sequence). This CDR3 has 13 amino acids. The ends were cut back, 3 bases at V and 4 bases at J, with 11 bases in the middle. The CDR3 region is CSARGGAADTQYF. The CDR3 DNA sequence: TGCAGTGCTAGGGGCGGGGCAGCAGATACGCAGTATTTT.

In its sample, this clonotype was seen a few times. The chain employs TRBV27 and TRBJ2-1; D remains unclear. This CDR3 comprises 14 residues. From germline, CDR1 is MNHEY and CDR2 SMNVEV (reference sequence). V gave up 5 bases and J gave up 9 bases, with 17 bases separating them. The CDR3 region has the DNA TGTGCCAGCAGTATCACCTTCTTCTCTCGTGAGCAGTTCTTC. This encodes CASSITFFSREQFF.

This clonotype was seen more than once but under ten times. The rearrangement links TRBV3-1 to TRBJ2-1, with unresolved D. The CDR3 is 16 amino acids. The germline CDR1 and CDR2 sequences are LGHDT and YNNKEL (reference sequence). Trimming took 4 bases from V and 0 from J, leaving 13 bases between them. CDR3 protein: CASSRGLISSYNEQFF. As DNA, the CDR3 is TGTGCCAGCAGCCGAGGATTAATATCCTCCTACAATGAGCAGTTCTTC.

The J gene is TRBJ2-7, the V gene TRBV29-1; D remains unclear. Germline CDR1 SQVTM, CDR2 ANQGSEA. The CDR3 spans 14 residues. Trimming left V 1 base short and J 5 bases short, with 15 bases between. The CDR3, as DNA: TGCAGCGTTGAAGTAGACTTCCCCCCGGACGAGCAGTACTTC. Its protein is CSVEVDFPPDEQYF.

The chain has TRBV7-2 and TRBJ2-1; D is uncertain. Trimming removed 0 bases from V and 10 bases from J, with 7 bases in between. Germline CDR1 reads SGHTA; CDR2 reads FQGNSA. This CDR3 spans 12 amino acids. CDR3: CASSLALLEQFF. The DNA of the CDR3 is TGTGCCAGCAGCTTAGCCCTGTTAGAGCAGTTCTTC.

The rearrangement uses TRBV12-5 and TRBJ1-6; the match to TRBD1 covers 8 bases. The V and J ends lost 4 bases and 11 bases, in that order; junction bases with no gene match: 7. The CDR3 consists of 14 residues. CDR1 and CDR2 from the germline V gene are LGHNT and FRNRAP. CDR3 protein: CASGSGQVRTPLHF. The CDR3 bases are TGTGCTAGTGGTTCGGGACAGGTCCGAACACCCCTCCACTTT.

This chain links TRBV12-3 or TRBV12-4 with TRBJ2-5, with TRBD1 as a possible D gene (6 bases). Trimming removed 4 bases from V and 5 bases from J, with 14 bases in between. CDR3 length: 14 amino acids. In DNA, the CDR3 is TGTGCCAGCAGTTGGCAGGGGATGGGTGAGACCCAGTACTTC. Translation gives CASSWQGMGETQYF.

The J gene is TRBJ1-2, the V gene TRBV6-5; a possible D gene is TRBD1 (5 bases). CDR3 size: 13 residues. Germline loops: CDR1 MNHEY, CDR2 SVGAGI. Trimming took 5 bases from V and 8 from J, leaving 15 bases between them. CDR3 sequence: CASSPQGVGGYTF. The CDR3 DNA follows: TGTGCCAGCAGTCCCCAGGGAGTTGGGGGCTACACCTTC.

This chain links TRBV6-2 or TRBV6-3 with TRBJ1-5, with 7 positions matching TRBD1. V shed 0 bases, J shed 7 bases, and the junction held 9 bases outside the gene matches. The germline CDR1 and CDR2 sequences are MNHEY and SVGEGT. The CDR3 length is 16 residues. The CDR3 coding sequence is TGTGCCAGCAGTTACTCGGCGACAGGGCCATGGCAGCCCCAGCATTTT. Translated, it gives CASSYSATGPWQPQHF.

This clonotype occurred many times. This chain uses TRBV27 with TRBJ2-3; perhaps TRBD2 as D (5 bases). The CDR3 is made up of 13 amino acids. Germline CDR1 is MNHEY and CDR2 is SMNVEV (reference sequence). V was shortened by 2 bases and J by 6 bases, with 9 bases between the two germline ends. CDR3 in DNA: TGTGCCAGCAGTTTACTTCGCGGGGATACGCAGTATTTT. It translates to CASSLLRGDTQYF.

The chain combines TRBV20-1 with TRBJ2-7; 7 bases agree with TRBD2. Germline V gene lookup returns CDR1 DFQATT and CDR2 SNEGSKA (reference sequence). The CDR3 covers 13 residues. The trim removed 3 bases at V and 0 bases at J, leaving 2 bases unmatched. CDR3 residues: CSASRLASYEQYV. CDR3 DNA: TGCAGTGCTAGCCGACTAGCCTCCTACGAGCAGTACGTC.